This T cell receptor (beta chain) was sequenced in a study of T cells expressing NK-cell markers. Germline V gives CDR1 SGHRS, CDR2 YFSETQ. The CDR3 extends over 16 amino acids. Each CDR3 protein gets one entry in TCRdb, which reprocessed the 5' RACE reads and gives no DNA. The sample data list hundreds of thousands of distinct CDR3 sequences. The chain links TRBV5-1 to TRBJ2-2; the D gene TCRdb calls, TRBD2, cannot be checked with no DNA. This sequence was found in a man aged 18 to 29 in good health. Sequenced material: blood T cells: a sorted CD56 or NKG2C T cell subset, CD4+ or CD8+ T cells, or bulk PBMC T cells (not recorded which). The CDR3 sequence is CASSRTSGGNTGELFF.